The text below deals with one T cell receptor beta chain. Its specificity is not known. The sample comes from a study of a mutant IDH1 vaccine in newly diagnosed glioma. Study-wide context: Pretreatment consisted of radiotherapy, temozolomide, or both, with most receiving both.

This CDR3 has 16 residues. CDR1 and CDR2 (germline): LNHDA, SQIVND (reference sequence). Losses at the gene ends were 5 bases for V and 3 bases for J; bases not matched to a gene: 10. The data were produced by immunoSEQ multiplex PCR, yet TCRdb's version contains in-frame clones alone and is incomplete. The table shows about 36,000 clones, with 80% occurring only once. Regarding time point: week 11, during vaccination. A single vaccine dose contained 300 ug of mutant IDH1 20-mer peptide, and topical imiquimod was used with it. This TCR came from a woman aged 30 to 39 with glioma. Some clones in this sample may be carry-over from other donors' samples. Sequences were derived from peripheral blood mononuclear cells (PBMCs), sampled from a glioma patient whose treatment included an IDH1 peptide vaccine. The V call is TRBV19, the J call TRBJ2-7, with 10 bases matching TRBD1. CDR3 nucleotides: TGTGCCAGTAGTCGCAGACCGGGACAGGGGAGCTACGAGCAGTACTTC. Its translation is CASSRRPGQGSYEQYF.